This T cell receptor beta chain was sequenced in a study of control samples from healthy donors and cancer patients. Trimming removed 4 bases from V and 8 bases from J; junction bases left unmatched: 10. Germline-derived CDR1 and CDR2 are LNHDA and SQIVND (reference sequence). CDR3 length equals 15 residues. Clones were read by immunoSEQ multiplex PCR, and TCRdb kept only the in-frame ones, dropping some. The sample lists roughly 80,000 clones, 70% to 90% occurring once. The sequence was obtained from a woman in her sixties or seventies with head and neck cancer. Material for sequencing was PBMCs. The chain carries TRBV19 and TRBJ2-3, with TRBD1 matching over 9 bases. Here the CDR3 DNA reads TGTGCCAGTAGTACCACGGACAGGGGAGTGGGTACGCAGTATTTT. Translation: CASSTTDRGVGTQYF.